The clone carrying this TCR beta chain was observed a few times. The antigen is unknown. Template switching (which added a universal primer site) was used, and cDNA carried unique molecular identifiers. A single record per CDR3 protein comes from TCRdb applying MiXCR to the 5' RACE reads. The sample consists of about 1.7 million distinct CDR3 sequences, 32% of them appearing once. The data originate from a study of identical twins. Notes on the study in general: The abundant beta clonotypes from cord blood had fewer insertions, and memory repertoires had none of this. The analysis was cross-sectional rather than longitudinal within donors.

CDR1 and CDR2 from the germline V gene are DFQATT and SNEGSKA (reference sequence). The germline V and J ends were trimmed by 6 bases and 4 bases, with 12 bases remaining between them. This CDR3 is 13 amino acids long. Sequencing input: cord blood. This TCR derives from a newborn girl in good health. The gene calls are TRBV20-1 and TRBJ2-2, with TRBD2 as a possible D gene (6 bases). The DNA of the CDR3 is TGCAGTGCCCCCGGGACTCTCACCGGGGAGCTGTTTTTT. Its protein product is CSAPGTLTGELFF.